The T cell receptor beta chain described here comes from a study of cytomegalovirus exposure and HLA in healthy donors (dated by TCRdb to 2016 to 2017). Study-level background: An earlier analysis of approximately 550 of the donors reported approximately 270 Gb of sequence data and approximately 110 million unique TCR beta sequences from about 200 million T cells. Roughly 300 gigabases of sequencing data and around 85 million unique TCR sequences made up an early release that covered some 640 HLA-typed donors. Of the roughly 430 genotyped donors, 81% fell in the genetic ancestry cluster associated with self-reported Caucasian donors. The aim of the study was to test whether cataloging public T cell receptors could identify signatures of past pathogen exposure. The study profiled the T cell repertoires of some 610 subjects by immunosequencing and related them to cytomegalovirus serostatus. Besides the first cohort of 550 to 750 subjects, a separate validation cohort made up of 120 different subjects was used. The study combined high-throughput TCR immunosequencing, statistical association of individual TCRs with disease status, and machine learning to predict cytomegalovirus infection status. A later analysis re-analyzed previously published TCR beta repertoires from approximately 670 donors and added high-resolution HLA genotyping to study TCR occurrence patterns. The later analysis used no new phenotypic data to find candidate immune exposures, relying instead on TCR beta sequences and their occurrence across donors. To decide whether each TCR beta V gene segment behaved as functional or pseudogenic, an earlier analysis of approximately 600 of the donors relied on high-throughput TCR beta sequencing. Alongside the repertoire data, information on donor age, sex, ethnicity and CMV serostatus was compiled. A later genetic analysis used genome-wide SNP genotypes for about 60% of the roughly 700 donors, treating that subset as a discovery cohort. Every discovery cohort repertoire had been produced on one sequencing platform. Class I and class II HLA loci were covered by the typing at four-digit resolution. The number of donors typed differed by locus, with 629-630 for A, B, C, DRB1 and DQB1, around 500 for DQA1, 606 for DPA1, and over 400 for DPB1. A few DR-DQ haplotypes were handled as single units for association and clustering because linkage in the cohort was strong. Among about 360 genotyped donors of the cohort, an average of 235,054 unique TCR beta nucleotide sequences were sequenced per donor, roughly 18% of them non-productive. Beyond this particular receptor, the publication reports: HLA typing was unavailable for some donors at each locus, so association tests used only the typed subset. Strong co-occurrence of HLA alleles, especially DR and DQ, made assigning TCR associations to individual alleles difficult. Most TCR sequences were seen in very few donors, while some public TCRs were found in many individuals. A later genetic analysis reported fewer N-insertions in productive TCRs among donors in an Asian-associated ancestry cluster than the roughly 620-donor mean. The authors suggested that the approach could potentially be generalized to other disease states and immunological phenotypes. Cytomegalovirus status was reported to be diagnosed by the classifier with high specificity and sensitivity in both the original and validation cohorts. In a later analysis, the rate of TCR association differed among HLA loci, with DRB1 alleles having the most associated TCRs and HLA-C alleles having the fewest. In the study, some 160 TCR beta chains were listed as associated with cytomegalovirus. In a later analysis, HLA-associated TCR beta chains showed more clonal expansion and lower generation probabilities than non-associated chains that were equally common. Some IMGT-functional V segments, including TRBV6-2 and TRBV6-3, could not be distinguished by the 87-base-pair reads and were therefore excluded. The sequencing pipeline was judged likely to have produced a cluster of highly shared sequence variants as a technical artifact. Presence/absence analyses assumed roughly uniform sequencing depth across donors, an assumption that may not hold. A later analysis found that most CMV-associated TCR beta chains appeared HLA-restricted, with HLA associations seemingly driven largely by CMV exposure. In an earlier analysis of about 600 of the donors, most TCR beta V segments appeared in productive rearrangements about 87% or about 30% of the time, broadly matching IMGT annotations. Linkage disequilibrium might explain the correlated functional status among segregating V segments, but an unknown experimental factor could not be excluded. A further reported finding was that TCR beta sequences accurately predicted the HLA-A and HLA-B alleles for most subjects in the first cohort. According to a later analysis, parvovirus B19, influenza, CMV and Epstein-Barr virus appeared linked to several top co-occurrence clusters. In vitro tests confirmed that a few of the cytomegalovirus-associated TCR beta chains recognize cytomegalovirus antigens. In a later analysis, 16,951 TCR beta sequences were associated with specific HLA alleles at a false discovery rate of 0.05. Fewer than 20 rarely observed V segments, including chromosome 9 orphons, were excluded from the earlier analysis of some 590 of the donors because counts were too low. A later genetic analysis associated a missense DCLRE1C variant with V-gene and J-gene trimming of TCR beta chains, and an independent cohort replicated the association. The only immune exposure information available for the cohort was CMV serostatus. Only TCR beta chains were sequenced in this cohort, and the absence of alpha or paired-chain data limited detectable features.

Turning to this clone: What this receptor recognizes is not known. No base-level quality is on record; no much larger clone is a single base apart.

V is cut back by 8 bases and J by 9 bases, with 5 bases in the junction unmatched. Measured from the cysteine to the phenylalanine, the CDR3 is 12 residues long. Here the CDR3 DNA is all that survives: 36 bases in frame from base 1. In the germline V gene (reference sequence), CDR1 corresponds to LNHDA and CDR2 to SQIVND. Libraries were constructed by the immunoSEQ multiplex PCR assay. The multiplex PCR relied on a mix of 60 forward primers for TCR Vbeta segments and 13 reverse primers for TCR Jbeta segments. The CDR3 region of rearranged TCR beta genes was amplified from genomic DNA with a multiplex PCR assay. Amplified TCR beta libraries were sequenced as 87-base-pair reads on the Illumina HiSeq System. The authors processed their data as follows. Across the 500 to 850 repertoires, a later analysis counted approximately 75 million unique TCR beta chains, approximately 12 million of which were shared by at least two donors. Raw reads were error-corrected and collapsed into unique sequences with a nearest-neighbor algorithm that merged closely related sequences to remove PCR and sequencing errors. CDR3 sequences were aligned to IMGT reference sequences to assign V, D and J gene segments. For a sequence to be retained, a match of at least six nucleotides to both a V gene segment and a J gene segment was required. A rearrangement counted as productive if the CDR3 had no stop codons and remained in frame with V and J, and every other rearrangement counted as non-productive. Following IMGT convention, CDR3 was defined as the stretch from the second conserved V-encoded cysteine to the conserved J-encoded phenylalanine. Sequences without an unambiguous match to a single V gene segment were excluded from the earlier analysis of a few hundred of the donors. An earlier analysis of several hundred of the donors classified V segments as functional when productive rearrangements were above 56.7% and as segregating when the standard deviation between donors was above 5%. A statistical classification framework was built for diagnosing cytomegalovirus status from the catalog of TCR beta chain sequences. A later analysis assigned V and J genes by comparing TCR nucleotide sequences with IMGT/GENE-DB human TR gene sequences. The TCRdist pipeline was used in a later analysis to assign CDR3 sequences and most-parsimonious VDJ recombination scenarios. A later analysis defined each TCR beta chain by its CDR3 amino acid sequence plus V-gene family, and excluded reads lacking a unique V-gene family. In a later analysis, fewer than 600 highly shared, low-generation-probability nucleotide sequences were removed to address suspected cross-contamination and a sequencing artifact. In a later analysis, a clonal expansion index was calculated for each public chain from normalized within-repertoire ranks of inferred template counts. In a later analysis, generation probabilities were computed using a VDJ recombination model fitted to out-of-frame rearrangements, and the results were checked against IGoR. Hypergeometric tests were used in a later analysis to score TCR-TCR, TCR-HLA and TCR-CMV co-occurrence, with a repertoire-size bias correction applied to the TCR pairs. To estimate false discovery rates, a later analysis permuted the HLA or CMV assignments 20 times. A later analysis grouped co-occurring TCRs with DBSCAN, adding TCRdist sequence similarity when clustering within HLA-allele-positive subsets. Repertoires with fewer than 30,000 or more than 120,000 public chains, plus five repertoires with anomalous nucleotide sharing, were excluded from co-occurrence clustering. TCRdb retrieved this table from immuneACCESS and kept in-frame rearrangements only. Not all clones are present; in checked studies, unresolved V genes account for under half, and no reason is known for the remainder. For V, J and clone size, that table is used; D and trimming come from the DNA. The table for this sample lists 110,000 to 150,000 clones; around 80% of them were counted only once. 2% to 2.5% of the sample is held by the ten biggest clonotypes.

The cohort was made up of roughly 670 healthy bone marrow donors. At the time of sampling, every cohort member was nominally healthy, though immune exposures that went unrecorded were likely present. The donor tested CMV seronegative, placing the donor among the 350 to 400 seronegative members of the cohort. Every donor gave a peripheral blood sample, and the peripheral blood mononuclear cells from that sample were used for TCR beta sequencing. The Qiagen DNeasy Blood Extraction Kit was used to extract genomic DNA from the blood cell samples. The receptor was isolated from a man aged 25-45 years in good health and CMV-seronegative. Sequenced: PBMCs. The chain joins TRBV19 to TRBJ2-2, and TRBD1 matches 8 of the central bases. The nucleotides read TGTGCCAGTGGGGGACAGGTCAGGGAGCTGTTTTTT. It is translated as CASGGQVRELFF.